A single count supports the clone carrying this TCR beta chain. CDR3 size: 15 residues. V was trimmed by 2 bases and J by 4 bases, leaving 14 bases between them. Germline assignment: CDR1 MNHEY and CDR2 SVGAGI. Original processing methods: Amplification with reference gene primers provided the estimates of nucleated cell counts. Measured with immunoSEQ multiplex PCR; TCRdb has only the in-frame clones, and not every one. That table furnishes V, J and clone size, whereas the DNA furnished D and trimming. The sample has about 31,000 clones, 75% to 90% seen once. The source of the sample is a study of blood T cell repertoires in COVID-19. The overall study: Samples of COVID-19 (acute and convalescent) were obtained from the United States, Italy and Spain. PBMCs, B-cell-depleted T cells, or T cells provided the cDNA or gDNA that made up the material.

This clonotype was sampled from a man older than 75 with acute or convalescent COVID-19. This chain links TRBV6-5 with TRBJ1-2; maybe TRBD1 (5 bases). Input material: peripheral blood. The chain's CDR3 is CASSYRRVVAYGYTF. CDR3 in DNA: TGTGCCAGCAGTTACCGCAGGGTAGTCGCCTATGGCTACACCTTC.